This is a list of T cell receptor beta chains from one sample in a study of OX40 agonist ivuxolimab in advanced cancers. Some clones are missing from TCRdb's copy, which holds only in-frame ones; the method was immunoSEQ multiplex PCR. The sample includes about 80,000 clones, roughly 90% of them seen just once. Source: CD4+ or CD8+ T cells sorted from blood, taken in a trial of the OX40 agonist ivuxolimab. These receptors all stem from an adult with an advanced solid tumor such as melanoma, head and neck, liver or kidney cancer. Both conserved end residues are part of each CDR3. Each record gives: J gene, D gene, V gene, clone size, CDR3 protein, CDR3 DNA. The D gene is left open where the match is weak. Size is stated for part of the rows, as once, few or many counts, or as a class when the clone is expanded.

J: TRBJ2-7
D: NA
V: TRBV6-5
size: once
CDR3: CASSFREATYEQYF
DNA: TGTGCCAGCAGTTTCCGGGAAGCGACCTACGAGCAGTACTTC

J: TRBJ1-3
D: NA
V: TRBV15
size: few
CDR3: CATSRDWGNTIYF
DNA: TGTGCCACCAGCAGAGATTGGGGAAACACCATATATTTT

J: TRBJ2-3
D: NA
V: TRBV19
size: NA
CDR3: CATRTAPSTDTQYF
DNA: TGTGCCACCAGGACAGCGCCAAGCACAGATACGCAGTATTTT

J: TRBJ2-1
D: TRBD2
V: TRBV11-1
size: NA
CDR3: CASSLALRPTGGNEQFF
DNA: TGTGCCAGCAGCTTAGCGTTGCGGCCGACGGGGGGGAATGAGCAGTTCTTC

J: TRBJ2-3
D: TRBD2
V: TRBV5-1
size: NA
CDR3: CASSLAGGLTDTQYF
DNA: TGCGCCAGCAGCTTAGCGGGAGGACTCACAGATACGCAGTATTTT

J: TRBJ1-5
D: NA
V: TRBV28
size: once
CDR3: CASRMANKPQHF
DNA: TGTGCCAGCAGGATGGCAAATAAGCCCCAGCATTTT

J: TRBJ2-2
D: NA
V: TRBV19
size: NA
CDR3: CASSRGITGELFF
DNA: TGTGCCAGTAGTCGGGGAATTACCGGGGAGCTGTTTTTT

J: TRBJ1-6
D: NA
V: TRBV10-3
size: NA
CDR3: CAISEWLGQGSSPLHF
DNA: TGTGCCATCAGTGAGTGGTTGGGGCAGGGAAGTTCACCCCTCCACTTT

J: TRBJ2-6
D: NA
V: TRBV13
size: NA
CDR3: CASSYTGSGANVLTF
DNA: TGTGCCAGCAGCTACACGGGCTCTGGGGCCAACGTCCTGACTTTC

J: TRBJ1-1
D: NA
V: TRBV6-6
size: NA
CDR3: CASSYAGTEAFF
DNA: TGTGCCAGCAGTTACGCCGGGACCGAAGCTTTCTTT

J: TRBJ2-1
D: TRBD2
V: TRBV7-9
size: NA
CDR3: CATHDVPRGGSGGYNEQFF
DNA: TGTGCCACGCACGATGTCCCTCGTGGCGGGAGTGGGGGGTACAATGAGCAGTTCTTC

J: TRBJ2-7
D: NA
V: TRBV6-6
size: NA
CDR3: CASSRTQGFGEQYF
DNA: TGTGCCAGCAGTCGGACTCAAGGGTTCGGGGAGCAGTACTTC

J: TRBJ1-1
D: NA
V: TRBV2
size: NA
CDR3: CASSEASGAFF
DNA: TGTGCCAGCAGTGAAGCGAGTGGGGCTTTCTTT

J: TRBJ1-1
D: NA
V: TRBV28
size: NA
CDR3: CASRSGVDLIEAFF
DNA: TGTGCCAGCAGATCAGGGGTCGACTTGATTGAAGCTTTCTTT

J: TRBJ2-7
D: TRBD2
V: TRBV25-1
size: NA
CDR3: CASSEVAGPVPYF
DNA: TGTGCCAGCAGTGAGGTAGCGGGCCCCGTGCCGTACTTC

J: TRBJ2-7
D: TRBD2
V: TRBV28
size: once
CDR3: CASSSRASGSYEQYF
DNA: TGTGCCAGCAGTTCCCGGGCTAGCGGGAGTTACGAGCAGTACTTC

J: TRBJ2-7
D: NA
V: TRBV28
size: NA
CDR3: CASSLARGSYEQYF
DNA: TGTGCCAGCAGTTTGGCCAGGGGAAGCTACGAGCAGTACTTC

J: TRBJ1-2
D: NA
V: TRBV29-1
size: NA
CDR3: CSVEGIYGYTF
DNA: TGCAGCGTTGAAGGAATCTATGGCTACACCTTC

J: TRBJ2-1
D: TRBD2
V: TRBV11-3
size: NA
CDR3: CASSSGLAGVDEQFF
DNA: TGTGCCAGCAGCTCGGGGTTAGCGGGAGTCGATGAGCAGTTCTTC

J: TRBJ2-2
D: NA
V: TRBV6-6
size: NA
CDR3: CASSYGGNTGELFF
DNA: TGTGCCAGCAGTTACGGCGGAAACACCGGGGAGCTGTTTTTT

J: TRBJ2-2
D: TRBD2
V: TRBV28
size: NA
CDR3: CASTSWEGVTGELFF
DNA: TGTGCCAGCACATCCTGGGAGGGCGTCACCGGGGAGCTGTTTTTT

J: TRBJ2-1
D: TRBD1
V: TRBV2
size: few
CDR3: CASKPGQEWFF
DNA: TGTGCCAGCAAACCGGGACAGGAGTGGTTCTTC

J: TRBJ1-5
D: NA
V: TRBV28
size: NA
CDR3: CASTGAGQPQHF
DNA: TGTGCCAGCACAGGTGCGGGTCAGCCCCAGCATTTT

J: TRBJ2-5
D: NA
V: TRBV18
size: NA
CDR3: CASSSDLEGTQYF
DNA: TGTGCCAGCTCATCCGACTTGGAAGGGACCCAGTACTTC

J: TRBJ2-5
D: TRBD2
V: TRBV7-8
size: NA
CDR3: CASSLAKMTSGQETQYF
DNA: TGTGCCAGCAGCTTAGCTAAAATGACTAGCGGACAAGAGACCCAGTACTTC

J: TRBJ2-1
D: TRBD1
V: TRBV11-2
size: NA
CDR3: CASSRGTGRDNEQFF
DNA: TGTGCCAGCAGCAGAGGGACAGGGCGAGACAATGAGCAGTTCTTC

J: TRBJ1-5
D: NA
V: TRBV12-5
size: NA
CDR3: CASGFGQGGQPQHF
DNA: TGTGCTAGTGGTTTTGGCCAGGGTGGACAGCCCCAGCATTTT

J: TRBJ2-1
D: TRBD1
V: TRBV11-2
size: NA
CDR3: CASRGPGTGANEQFF
DNA: TGTGCCAGCAGAGGTCCCGGGACAGGGGCCAATGAGCAGTTCTTC

J: TRBJ2-1
D: NA
V: TRBV7-9
size: NA
CDR3: CASSLYRASYNEQFF
DNA: TGTGCCAGCAGCTTATACCGGGCCTCCTACAATGAGCAGTTCTTC

J: TRBJ2-7
D: TRBD1
V: TRBV4-2
size: NA
CDR3: CASSHPDRGDEQYF
DNA: TGTGCCAGCAGCCACCCGGACAGGGGAGATGAGCAGTACTTC

J: TRBJ2-7
D: NA
V: TRBV11-2
size: NA
CDR3: CASSRRADSYEQYF
DNA: TGTGCCAGCAGCCGGCGGGCAGACTCCTACGAGCAGTACTTC

J: TRBJ2-6
D: NA
V: TRBV19
size: NA
CDR3: CASSIRAGANVLTF
DNA: TGTGCCAGTAGTATCAGGGCCGGGGCCAACGTCCTGACTTTC

J: TRBJ2-7
D: TRBD1
V: TRBV7-9
size: NA
CDR3: CASSLHRTGGNEQYF
DNA: TGTGCCAGCAGCCTCCACCGGACAGGGGGCAACGAGCAGTACTTC

J: TRBJ1-1
D: NA
V: TRBV7-2
size: NA
CDR3: CASSLPRRQNTEAFF
DNA: TGTGCCAGCAGCTTACCTAGGAGGCAGAACACTGAAGCTTTCTTT

J: TRBJ2-6
D: TRBD2
V: TRBV7-2
size: NA
CDR3: CASSQAGGSGANVLTF
DNA: TGTGCCAGCAGCCAAGCGGGAGGGTCTGGGGCCAACGTCCTGACTTTC

J: TRBJ2-7
D: TRBD2
V: TRBV6-5
size: NA
CDR3: CASSYGLAGGQYEQYF
DNA: TGTGCCAGCAGTTACGGGCTAGCGGGAGGCCAATACGAGCAGTACTTC

J: TRBJ2-5
D: NA
V: TRBV5-1
size: NA
CDR3: CASSTLVGETQYF
DNA: TGCGCCAGCAGCACCCTGGTGGGTGAGACCCAGTACTTC

J: TRBJ1-1
D: NA
V: TRBV30
size: few
CDR3: CAWQQGSPEAFF
DNA: TGTGCCTGGCAACAGGGCTCGCCTGAAGCTTTCTTT

J: TRBJ2-5
D: TRBD1
V: TRBV5-1
size: NA
CDR3: CASSYTGGRGETQYF
DNA: TGCGCCAGCAGCTATACAGGGGGCCGAGGAGAGACCCAGTACTTC

J: TRBJ2-7
D: NA
V: TRBV7-8
size: few
CDR3: CASSPPGLFLEQYF
DNA: TGTGCCAGCAGCCCCCCGGGACTCTTTCTCGAGCAGTACTTC

J: TRBJ2-3
D: NA
V: TRBV6-1
size: NA
CDR3: CASSDVGRLTDTQYF
DNA: TGTGCCAGCAGTGACGTGGGCCGCCTCACAGATACGCAGTATTTT

J: TRBJ2-7
D: TRBD1
V: TRBV5-5
size: NA
CDR3: CASRVTGGSEYF
DNA: TGTGCCAGCAGAGTTACAGGGGGCAGTGAGTACTTC

J: TRBJ2-7
D: TRBD2
V: TRBV6-5
size: NA
CDR3: CASSPRLAGGHEQYF
DNA: TGTGCCAGCAGTCCTCGACTAGCGGGAGGGCACGAGCAGTACTTC

J: TRBJ2-5
D: NA
V: TRBV6-5
size: NA
CDR3: CASSPHGALVGAQYF
DNA: TGTGCCAGCAGTCCTCACGGGGCGTTAGTAGGGGCCCAGTACTTC

J: TRBJ2-7
D: NA
V: TRBV6-5
size: NA
CDR3: CASGEAGDSYEQYF
DNA: TGTGCCAGTGGGGAGGCAGGGGATTCCTACGAGCAGTACTTC

J: TRBJ2-7
D: TRBD2
V: TRBV6-5
size: NA
CDR3: CASRLGGGSQYF
DNA: TGTGCCAGCAGACTGGGGGGGGGATCGCAGTACTTC

J: TRBJ2-7
D: NA
V: TRBV28
size: NA
CDR3: CASGRGDSYEQYF
DNA: TGTGCCAGCGGCAGGGGGGACTCCTACGAGCAGTACTTC

J: TRBJ2-1
D: TRBD2
V: TRBV5-6
size: NA
CDR3: CASSRGLAGQNEQFF
DNA: TGTGCCAGCAGCCGGGGACTAGCGGGCCAGAATGAGCAGTTCTTC

J: TRBJ2-1
D: NA
V: TRBV7-3
size: once
CDR3: CASSLGQYNEQFF
DNA: TGTGCCAGCAGCCTCGGACAGTACAATGAGCAGTTCTTC

J: TRBJ1-1
D: TRBD1
V: TRBV11-2
size: NA
CDR3: CASSFNPIYRGTEAFF
DNA: TGTGCCAGCAGCTTCAACCCGATCTACAGGGGCACTGAAGCTTTCTTT

J: TRBJ2-7
D: NA
V: TRBV15
size: NA
CDR3: CATSAGPTGRAYEQYF
DNA: TGTGCCACCAGCGCGGGGCCGACAGGGAGAGCCTACGAGCAGTACTTC

J: TRBJ1-3
D: NA
V: TRBV11-3
size: NA
CDR3: CASRGGAGNTIYF
DNA: TGTGCCAGCAGGGGCGGGGCTGGAAACACCATATATTTT

J: TRBJ1-5
D: NA
V: TRBV6-1
size: NA
CDR3: CASSEAISHQPQHF
DNA: TGTGCCAGCAGTGAAGCGATCAGTCATCAGCCCCAGCATTTT

J: TRBJ1-6
D: NA
V: TRBV28
size: NA
CDR3: CASSFGRGSGLNNSPLHF
DNA: TGTGCCAGCAGTTTCGGGAGGGGATCGGGACTCAACAATTCACCCCTCCACTTT

J: TRBJ2-7
D: NA
V: TRBV6-6
size: NA
CDR3: CASSAGYEQYF
DNA: TGTGCCAGCAGTGCCGGCTACGAGCAGTACTTC